A selection of T cell receptor beta chains follows, all from one sample in a study of blood T cell repertoires in COVID-19. The data were produced by immunoSEQ multiplex PCR, yet TCRdb's version contains in-frame clones alone and is incomplete. The sample yields approximately 230,000 clones, 70% to 90% seen once. Sequenced material: peripheral blood. These receptors were collected from a woman aged 25 to 45 with COVID-19, enrolled during active disease. Each CDR3 is given with its conserved first and last residue. The D gene is left open where the match is weak. Rows give clone size only sometimes, using once, few, many, or a class for an expanded clone.

TRBJ2-3 | - | 16 | TRBV29-1 | - | CSVEGVGGASTDTQYF | TGCAGCGTTGAGGGTGTTGGGGGGGCTAGCACAGATACGCAGTATTTT
TRBJ1-2 | TRBD1 | 14 | TRBV11-2 | few | CASSLGRGNYGYTF | TGTGCCAGCAGCTTGGGCAGGGGGAACTATGGCTACACCTTC
TRBJ2-1 | TRBD2 | 13 | TRBV7-2 | once | CASLLAGYNEQFF | TGTGCCAGTTTACTAGCGGGGTACAATGAGCAGTTCTTC
TRBJ2-2 | TRBD1 | 15 | TRBV7-9 | - | CASSLGQGADGELFF | TGTGCCAGCAGCTTGGGACAGGGGGCTGACGGGGAGCTGTTTTTT
TRBJ2-1 | TRBD2 | 16 | TRBV6-6 | - | CASSYGTSGNGNEQFF | TGTGCCAGCAGTTACGGGACTAGCGGGAATGGCAATGAGCAGTTCTTC
TRBJ2-1 | - | 13 | TRBV9 | - | CASSLTLAGMQFF | TGTGCCAGCAGCCTGACTCTGGCAGGGATGCAGTTCTTC
TRBJ2-3 | - | 15 | TRBV24-1 | - | CATSDSRPEADYTYF | TGTGCCACCAGTGATTCCCGGCCGGAAGCGGACTACACGTATTTT
TRBJ2-1 | TRBD2 | 16 | TRBV9 | - | CASSPRLAGGYNEQFF | TGTGCCAGCAGCCCTAGACTAGCGGGGGGGTACAATGAGCAGTTCTTC
TRBJ2-2 | - | 14 | TRBV14 | - | CASSWAGNTGELFF | TGTGCCAGCAGCTGGGCGGGAAACACCGGGGAGCTGTTTTTT
TRBJ2-1 | TRBD2 | 16 | TRBV7-6 | - | CASSLEGGRILGEQFF | TGTGCCAGCAGCTTAGAGGGCGGGAGGATCTTAGGAGAGCAGTTCTTC
TRBJ1-5 | TRBD1 | 17 | TRBV19 | - | CASSTMTGASHNQPQHF | TGTGCCAGTAGTACCATGACAGGGGCCAGTCACAATCAGCCCCAGCATTTT
TRBJ1-1 | - | 13 | TRBV3-1/TRBV3-2 | - | CASRQRGNTEAFF | TGTGCCAGCAGGCAACGGGGGAACACTGAAGCTTTCTTT
TRBJ2-2 | TRBD1 | 15 | TRBV11-3 | - | CASGMTGANTGELFF | TGTGCCAGCGGTATGACAGGGGCGAACACCGGGGAGCTGTTTTTT
TRBJ1-4 | TRBD1 | 17 | TRBV5-1 | once | CASSFTGGGSTNEKLFF | TGCGCCAGCAGCTTTACAGGGGGCGGGTCAACTAATGAAAAACTGTTTTTT
TRBJ2-3 | TRBD2 | 16 | TRBV5-4 | - | CASSPGGGTSTDTQYF | TGTGCCAGCAGCCCGGGGGGGGGCACTAGCACAGATACGCAGTATTTT
TRBJ1-1 | - | 15 | TRBV4-3 | - | CASSRLTEMNTEAFF | TGCGCCAGCAGCCGCCTGACTGAGATGAACACTGAAGCTTTCTTT
TRBJ1-4 | - | 15 | TRBV12-5 | - | CASGAPGVGNEKLFF | TGTGCTAGTGGTGCTCCAGGGGTGGGTAATGAAAAACTGTTTTTT
TRBJ1-2 | TRBD1 | 11 | TRBV29-1 | - | CSDRDSYGYTF | TGCAGCGACCGGGACAGCTATGGCTACACCTTC
TRBJ1-3 | TRBD1 | 16 | TRBV4-3 | - | CASSQDPGGLGNTIYF | TGCGCCAGCAGCCAAGACCCAGGGGGCCTTGGAAACACCATATATTTT
TRBJ2-3 | - | 14 | TRBV24-1 | - | CATSPQGVADTQYF | TGTGCCACCAGTCCACAGGGTGTCGCAGATACGCAGTATTTT
TRBJ2-5 | - | 11 | TRBV2 | once | CASSVKETQYF | TGTGCCAGCAGTGTAAAAGAGACCCAGTACTTC
TRBJ2-2 | TRBD2 | 17 | TRBV19 | - | CASTRTSGRGGTGELFF | TGTGCCAGTACACGGACTAGCGGGAGGGGGGGCACCGGGGAGCTGTTTTTT
TRBJ2-5 | TRBD2 | 15 | TRBV18 | few | CASSPGSGSQETQYF | TGTGCCAGCTCACCAGGGAGCGGGAGCCAAGAGACCCAGTACTTC
TRBJ2-7 | TRBD2 | 14 | TRBV6-5 | - | CASSLRTSGDEQYF | TGTGCCAGCAGCCTGCGGACTAGCGGGGACGAGCAGTACTTC
TRBJ2-3 | - | 12 | TRBV3-1/TRBV3-2 | - | CGRRVWTDTQYF | TGTGGGCGGAGGGTGTGGACAGATACGCAGTATTTT
TRBJ1-6 | TRBD1 | 14 | TRBV6-5 | - | CASRNDRANSPLHF | TGTGCCAGCAGGAACGACAGGGCAAATTCACCCCTCCACTTT
TRBJ2-3 | TRBD2 | 16 | TRBV4-1 | - | CASSQRGLAGGDTQYF | TGCGCCAGCAGCCAACGCGGACTAGCGGGAGGGGATACGCAGTATTTT
TRBJ1-4 | TRBD1 | 14 | TRBV30 | - | CAWSRGTDNEKLFF | TGTGCCTGGAGTCGGGGGACAGATAATGAAAAACTGTTTTTT
TRBJ2-2 | - | 12 | TRBV7-2 | - | CASSVLPGELFF | TGTGCCAGCAGCGTGCTACCCGGGGAGCTGTTTTTT
TRBJ2-3 | - | 15 | TRBV6-2/TRBV6-3 | - | CASSHGSGSTDTQYF | TGTGCCAGCAGTCACGGGTCGGGAAGCACAGATACGCAGTATTTT
TRBJ1-2 | - | 14 | TRBV27 | - | CASSLRGGTYGYTF | TGTGCCAGCAGTTTAAGAGGCGGTACCTATGGCTACACCTTC
TRBJ2-5 | - | 15 | TRBV19 | - | CASSIVGVGQETQYF | TGTGCCAGTAGTATAGTGGGAGTAGGGCAAGAGACCCAGTACTTC
TRBJ2-2 | TRBD2 | 13 | TRBV7-2 | - | CASSLGGLARLFF | TGTGCCAGCAGCTTAGGAGGACTAGCGAGGCTGTTTTTT
TRBJ2-4 | TRBD2 | 13 | TRBV9 | - | CASGGLAQNIQYF | TGTGCCAGCGGGGGACTAGCGCAAAACATTCAGTACTTC
TRBJ2-3 | - | 13 | TRBV7-2 | - | CASSSTGTDTQYF | TGTGCCAGCAGCTCTACAGGCACAGATACGCAGTATTTT
TRBJ1-6 | - | 16 | TRBV3-1/TRBV3-2 | once | CASSQDKQGYNSPLHF | TGTGCCAGCAGCCAAGATAAGCAGGGGTATAATTCACCCCTCCACTTT
TRBJ1-1 | - | 12 | TRBV27 | - | CASSVGGTEAFF | TGTGCCAGCAGCGTGGGGGGTACTGAAGCTTTCTTT
TRBJ1-4 | TRBD1 | 14 | TRBV7-9 | - | CASSPGTGVEKLFF | TGTGCCAGCAGCCCCGGGACAGGGGTCGAAAAACTGTTTTTT
TRBJ2-1 | TRBD1 | 16 | TRBV6-2/TRBV6-3 | - | CASSYRASRGPNEQFF | TGTGCCAGCAGTTACCGAGCTAGCAGGGGGCCCAATGAGCAGTTCTTC
TRBJ2-5 | TRBD2 | 19 | TRBV5-1 | - | CASSRMGLAGGLNAETQYF | TGCGCCAGCAGCCGGATGGGACTAGCGGGGGGGCTTAATGCAGAGACCCAGTACTTC
TRBJ1-2 | TRBD1 | 18 | TRBV11-2 | - | CASSSNRRRTDRDYGYTF | TGTGCCAGCAGCTCAAATCGACGGCGGACGGACAGGGACTATGGCTACACCTTC
TRBJ1-6 | TRBD1 | 17 | TRBV11-2 | - | CASSLERAGQGNSPLHF | TGTGCCAGCAGCTTAGAAAGGGCGGGACAGGGTAATTCACCCCTCCACTTT
TRBJ2-1 | - | 16 | TRBV18 | - | CASSPLGGSSYNEQFF | TGTGCCAGCTCACCCCTCGGTGGGAGCTCCTACAATGAGCAGTTCTTC
TRBJ1-5 | - | 13 | TRBV19 | few | CASSTRYEEPQHF | TGTGCCAGTAGTACCCGGTATGAAGAGCCCCAGCATTTT
TRBJ1-2 | TRBD1 | 14 | TRBV10-3 | - | CAISEGFTGVGYTF | TGTGCCATCAGTGAGGGATTCACAGGGGTTGGCTACACCTTC
TRBJ2-1 | - | 13 | TRBV11-3 | - | CASSSRVEGEQFF | TGTGCCAGCAGCTCACGGGTCGAGGGTGAGCAGTTCTTC
TRBJ2-2 | - | 13 | TRBV6-4 | - | CASSDFDTGELFF | TGTGCCAGCAGTGATTTCGACACCGGGGAGCTGTTTTTT
TRBJ2-3 | - | 14 | TRBV5-1 | - | CASSLSQNTDTQYF | TGCGCCAGCAGCTTGTCCCAGAACACAGATACGCAGTATTTT
TRBJ1-5 | TRBD1 | 16 | TRBV6-2/TRBV6-3 | - | CASSHGTGHSNQPQHF | TGTGCCAGCAGTCATGGGACAGGGCATAGCAATCAGCCCCAGCATTTT
TRBJ2-3 | TRBD2 | 18 | TRBV19 | - | CASSIYASSGSQTDTQYF | TGTGCCAGTAGTATTTATGCGTCTAGCGGGAGTCAAACAGATACGCAGTATTTT
TRBJ1-2 | - | 14 | TRBV18 | - | CASSPPGQRYGYTF | TGTGCCAGCTCACCGCCGGGACAAAGATATGGCTACACCTTC
TRBJ2-6 | TRBD1 | 19 | TRBV7-6 | - | CASSLAPRGQVSGANVLTF | TGTGCCAGCAGCTTAGCTCCCAGGGGGCAGGTCTCTGGGGCCAACGTCCTGACTTTC
TRBJ1-2 | - | 17 | TRBV4-3 | - | CASSQVPSGTTNYGYTF | TGCGCCAGCAGCCAAGTTCCTTCCGGGACAACCAACTATGGCTACACCTTC
TRBJ1-3 | - | 11 | TRBV3-1/TRBV3-2 | - | CASSQGQSIYF | TGTGCCAGCAGCCAAGGGCAGTCCATATATTTT
TRBJ2-5 | TRBD1 | 13 | TRBV5-1 | - | CASSPRGLETQYF | TGCGCCAGCAGCCCCAGGGGGCTGGAGACCCAGTACTTC
TRBJ2-2 | TRBD1 | 16 | TRBV5-1 | - | CASSPTGTANTGELFF | TGCGCCAGCAGCCCTACCGGGACAGCGAACACCGGGGAGCTGTTTTTT
TRBJ1-5 | - | 13 | TRBV10-3 | - | CAISEGVYQPQHF | TGTGCCATCAGTGAAGGGGTCTATCAGCCCCAGCATTTT